What follows is one TCR beta chain and its context. Using immunoSEQ multiplex PCR, the repertoire was profiled, and TCRdb retains in-frame clones only, with some absent. The sample holds under 700,000 clones; 75% to 80% are singletons and the top ten take roughly 0.013%. The CDR3 consists of 15 residues. CDR1 and CDR2 (germline): MNHEY, SMNVEV (reference sequence). V was clipped by 8 bases and J by 4 bases, with 18 bases between them. This sample is drawn from a study of shared T cell receptors in the human thymus. The data also belong to a second study, concerning human thymus T cells. According to that study: Surgeons resected thymus tissue during corrective heart surgery. Thymic and blood repertoires appeared to carry a bias in their V and J gene usage. Related research described thymic repertoires that were highly overlapping among unrelated individuals.

Sequencing used thymocytes. The sequence was obtained from a boy in the first two years of life with a congenital heart defect. This chain links TRBV27 with TRBJ1-3; D is ambiguous. DNA of the CDR3: TGTGCCAGCTCCCTGGCGGAGGGCGGAGGAAACACCATATATTTT. Amino acids: CASSLAEGGGNTIYF.